Each of the 23 T cell receptor beta chains below was sequenced from the same sample in a study of glioma-infiltrating T cells after dendritic cell vaccination. Repertoires were generated with immunoSEQ multiplex PCR, while TCRdb's copy carries only in-frame clones and drops some. The sample shows some 70,000 clones, around four fifths of them seen only once. Specimen: blood, collected before dendritic cell vaccination. These receptors all come from a human donor with glioblastoma.

The V gene is TRBV5-4, the J gene TRBJ2-5; weak D call: TRBD1 (6 bases). CDR3 length: 15 residues. V was shortened by 0 bases and J by 5 bases, with 14 bases between the two germline ends. Germline assignment: CDR1 SGHNT and CDR2 YYREEE (reference sequence). As DNA, the CDR3 is TGTGCCAGCAGCTTGGCAGGGGCTCGGTCGGAGACCCAGTACTTC. This gives the protein CASSLAGARSETQYF.

This clone was seen a handful of times. The gene calls are TRBV29-1 and TRBJ2-3; maybe TRBD1 (6 bases). Between the trimmed V and J ends, which lost 6 bases and 2 bases, there was a span of 15 bases. CDR3 size: 14 residues. The germline CDR1 and CDR2 sequences are SQVTM and ANQGSEA. For the CDR3, the DNA is TGCAGCGTGGGTGGTGGGGGCTACACAGATACGCAGTATTTT. Protein: CSVGGGGYTDTQYF.

There are a few counts of this clone. The V and J genes are TRBV19 and TRBJ2-7; D might be TRBD1 (6 bases). Germline V lookup: CDR1 LNHDA, CDR2 SQIVND (reference sequence). The CDR3 runs 11 residues. V lost 8 bases, J lost 3 bases, and 8 bases lay in between. CDR3 nucleotides: TGTGCCAGTTCGACAGGCTACGAGCAGTACTTC. Protein sequence: CASSTGYEQYF.

The chain links TRBV5-4 to TRBJ2-5; 8 bases agree with TRBD1. The ends lost 0 bases at V and 4 bases at J; junction bases unmatched: 8. The CDR3 is made up of 16 amino acids. The germline CDR1 and CDR2 sequences are SGHNT and YYREEE (reference sequence). This CDR3 is CASSLDARGRGETQYF. CDR3 DNA sequence: TGTGCCAGCAGCTTGGACGCCAGGGGGCGAGGAGAGACCCAGTACTTC.

The CDR3 coding sequence is TGTGCCAGCAGTGCCACGGTCAGGGGAAGTAGTGAGCAGTTCTTC. Its translation is CASSATVRGSSEQFF. The chain combines TRBV25-1 with TRBJ2-1, with a possible D match to TRBD1 (6 bases). The CDR3 has 15 amino acids. V lost 4 bases and J lost 9, with 19 bases in between. CDR1 and CDR2 from the germline V gene are MGHDK and SYGVNS.

This clone has only a few counts. V and J are TRBV13 and TRBJ1-6, with 9 bases aligning to TRBD1. Trimming at V came to 5 bases and at J to 8 bases, leaving 7 bases not matched to a gene. The CDR3 extends over 15 amino acids. Germline V CDR1 and CDR2: PRHDT, FYEKMQ (reference sequence). The CDR3 loop reads CASSTTGTGYSPLHF. As DNA, the CDR3 is TGTGCCAGCAGCACTACCGGGACAGGGTATTCACCCCTCCACTTT. The variable domain in full, completed from reference TRBV13 and TRBJ1-6, reads AAGVIQSPRHLIKEKRETATLKCYPIPRHDTVYWYQQGPGQDPQFLISFYEKMQSDKGSIPDRFSAQQFSDYHSELNMSSLELGDSALYFCASSTTGTGYSPLHFGNGTRLTVT.

V and J are TRBV6-4 and TRBJ2-5; TRBD2 aligns across 7 bases. CDR1 and CDR2 from the germline V gene are MRHNA and SNTAGT. CDR3 length: 11 residues. V lost 10 bases and J lost 9; bases outside the gene matches: 8. The CDR3 region has the DNA TGTGCCAACTTACTAGCGCCGGCCCAGTACTTC. The encoded protein is CANLLAPAQYF.

The V and J genes are TRBV28 and TRBJ1-6, with 8 positions matching TRBD1. V shed 5 bases and J 8 bases; nucleotides not matched to a gene: 11. The CDR3 loop spans 16 amino acids. CDR1 MDHEN and CDR2 SYDVKM come from the germline V gene. CDR3 amino acids: CASSPPMGQADSPLHF. The DNA for the CDR3 is TGTGCCAGCAGTCCCCCAATGGGACAGGCCGATTCACCCCTCCACTTT.

Concerning this clone itself: Additional DNA sequences in this sample encode the identical CDR3. This CDR3 is CASSPQGGTEAFF. The CDR3 nucleotides are TGCGCCAGCAGCCCTCAGGGTGGGACTGAAGCTTTCTTT. The rearrangement uses TRBV5-1 and TRBJ1-1; TRBD1 is a possible D gene (5 bases). Germline values: CDR1 SGHRS, CDR2 YFSETQ. The CDR3 is 13 amino acids. The V gene lost 4 bases and the J gene lost 5 bases, with 12 bases spanning the gap.

The chain uses TRBV15 and TRBJ1-1, with D possibly TRBD1 on 5 matching bases. V gave up 8 bases and J gave up 11 bases, with 24 bases separating them. This CDR3 spans 14 amino acids. Germline V gene data show CDR1 as LNHNV and CDR2 as YYDKDF (reference sequence). The CDR3 protein is CATLLRRGSARAFF. The CDR3 region has the DNA TGTGCCACCCTCCTTAGAAGGGGATCGGCCCGGGCTTTCTTT.

This rearrangement joins TRBV5-4 to TRBJ1-6, with 7 bases fitting TRBD1. Germline loops: CDR1 SGHNT, CDR2 YYREEE (reference sequence). The CDR3 contains 16 residues. Trimming removed 0 bases from V and 9 bases from J; junction bases left unmatched: 9. Written as DNA, the CDR3 is TGTGCCAGCAGCTTGGAACAGGGGCGTTTCACTTCACCCCTCCACTTT. Amino acids: CASSLEQGRFTSPLHF.

The chain has TRBV5-1 and TRBJ2-5; 9 nucleotides align to TRBD1. V trimming: 5 bases; J trimming: 5 bases; junction bases outside the gene matches: 10. CDR3 length: 15 amino acids. Germline CDR1 SGHRS, CDR2 YFSETQ. CDR3 bases: TGCGCCAGCAGACCGGGACAGGGAGTTCGGGAGACCCAGTACTTC. Its translation is CASRPGQGVRETQYF.

The rearrangement uses TRBV14 and TRBJ2-1, with 7 positions matching TRBD1. This CDR3 comprises 15 residues. Per the germline V gene, CDR1 is SGHDN and CDR2 is FVKESK. Trimming at V came to 0 bases and at J to 9 bases, leaving 8 bases not matched to a gene. CDR3: CASSQDYTGDSEQFF. The DNA for the CDR3 is TGTGCCAGCAGCCAAGATTATACAGGGGATAGTGAGCAGTTCTTC. Supplemented by reference TRBV14 and TRBJ2-1, the full variable domain reads EAGVTQFPSHSVIEKGQTVTLRCDPISGHDNLYWYRRVMGKEIKFLLHFVKESKQDESGMPNNRFLAERTGGTYSTLKVQPAELEDSGVYFCASSQDYTGDSEQFFGPGTRLTVL.

The V call is TRBV18, the J call TRBJ1-1; D is perhaps TRBD1 (5 bases). CDR1 is KGHSH and CDR2 is LQKENI in the germline V gene. The ends were cut back, 1 base at V and 4 bases at J, with 7 bases in the middle. The CDR3 sequence is 13 residues long. CDR3 protein: CASSPRGGTEAFF. The CDR3 nucleotides are TGTGCCAGCTCACCACGGGGGGGCACTGAAGCTTTCTTT. The full variable domain, its missing parts supplied by reference TRBV18 and TRBJ1-1, is NAGVMQNPRHLVRRRGQEARLRCSPMKGHSHVYWYRQLPEEGLKFMVYLQKENIIDESGMPKERFSAEFPKEGPSILRIQQVVRGDSAAYFCASSPRGGTEAFFGQGTRLTVV.

CDR3 loop: CASSLRTPGELFF. DNA for the CDR3: TGTGCCAGCAGCTTACGGACACCCGGGGAGCTGTTTTTT. The genes are TRBV11-3 and TRBJ2-2; tentative D call: TRBD1 (5 bases). The V and J ends lost 2 bases and 6 bases respectively, with 7 bases between them. Germline V gene lookup returns CDR1 SGHNT and CDR2 YENEEA. This CDR3 is built from 13 residues.

This clone has only a few counts. The chain carries TRBV5-1 and TRBJ1-2; TRBD1 matches at 12 bases. Trimming removed 3 bases from V and 4 bases from J; junction bases left unmatched: 13. The CDR3 extends over 18 amino acids. Germline V gives CDR1 SGHRS, CDR2 YFSETQ. CDR3 region: CASSYRDRGPLALYGYTF. In DNA form, the CDR3 reads TGCGCCAGCAGCTACCGGGACAGGGGGCCTCTTGCTCTCTATGGCTACACCTTC.

Of note for this clone: The junction and the germline gene differ at one end; a read error may be behind it. This sequence joins TRBV3-1 (or the pseudogene TRBV3-2) and TRBJ2-4; the D gene is possibly TRBD2 (5 bases). The CDR3 sequence is 9 residues long. Per the germline V gene, CDR1 is LGHDT and CDR2 is YNNKEL (reference sequence). The CDR3 region has the DNA TGTGCCAGCAGCCCCCGGGGAAACTTC. This sequence encodes CASSPRGNF.

The V and J genes are TRBV2 and TRBJ2-7, with D possibly matching TRBD1 (6 bases). Germline V gene sequence: CDR1 SNHLY, CDR2 FYNNEI. V dropped 8 bases and J dropped 1 base, with 12 bases sitting between them. The CDR3 totals 13 residues. In DNA form, the CDR3 reads TGTGCCAGCTGGACAGTTAAATCCTACGAGCAGTACTTC. It is translated as CASWTVKSYEQYF.

V and J are TRBV9 and TRBJ1-1; D possibly corresponds to TRBD1 (5 bases). There are 13 residues in the CDR3. Germline CDR1 is SGDLS and CDR2 is YYNGEE. Trimming shortened V by 0 bases and J by 5 bases, and 8 bases separated the two germline ends. Written as DNA, the CDR3 is TGTGCCAGCAGCGTAGCGGAGGGGACTGAAGCTTTCTTT. Residues: CASSVAEGTEAFF.

The chain has TRBV6-1 and TRBJ2-3, with 8 positions matching TRBD2. Germline CDR1 MNHNS, CDR2 SASEGT. The CDR3 is 15 residues long. J was trimmed by 1 base and V by 2 bases; bases with no gene match: 2. CDR3 residues: CASSELRGGTDTQYF. Here the CDR3 DNA reads TGTGCCAGCAGTGAATTGCGGGGGGGCACAGATACGCAGTATTTT.

The J gene is TRBJ2-7, the V gene TRBV5-6; maybe TRBD1 (5 bases). This CDR3 contains 15 residues. Germline CDR1 reads SGHDT; CDR2 reads YYEEEE. Trimming took off 4 bases at V and 3 bases at J, with 17 bases between the two ends. CDR3 region: CASSLRVQAHYEQYF. The CDR3 region has the DNA TGTGCCAGCAGCCTCAGGGTACAGGCCCACTACGAGCAGTACTTC.

This clone was counted a few times. The chain couples TRBV19 to TRBJ1-1; D gene uncertain. Germline CDR1 is LNHDA and CDR2 is SQIVND (reference sequence). This CDR3 has 15 residues. Trimming left V 4 bases short and J 0 bases short, with 12 bases between. The CDR3 loop reads CASSSRGSVNTEAFF. CDR3 coding DNA: TGTGCCAGTAGTAGTCGGGGATCTGTGAACACTGAAGCTTTCTTT.

The rearrangement links TRBV7-8 to TRBJ2-1, with D possibly TRBD1 on 5 matching bases. Germline CDR1 and CDR2: SGHVS and FQNEAQ. V lost 2 bases, J lost 5 bases, and 16 bases lay in between. This CDR3 spans 16 amino acids. In DNA form, the CDR3 reads TGTGCCAGCAGCTTACCCAGCTCCACAGGACACAATGAGCAGTTCTTC. This gives the protein CASSLPSSTGHNEQFF.